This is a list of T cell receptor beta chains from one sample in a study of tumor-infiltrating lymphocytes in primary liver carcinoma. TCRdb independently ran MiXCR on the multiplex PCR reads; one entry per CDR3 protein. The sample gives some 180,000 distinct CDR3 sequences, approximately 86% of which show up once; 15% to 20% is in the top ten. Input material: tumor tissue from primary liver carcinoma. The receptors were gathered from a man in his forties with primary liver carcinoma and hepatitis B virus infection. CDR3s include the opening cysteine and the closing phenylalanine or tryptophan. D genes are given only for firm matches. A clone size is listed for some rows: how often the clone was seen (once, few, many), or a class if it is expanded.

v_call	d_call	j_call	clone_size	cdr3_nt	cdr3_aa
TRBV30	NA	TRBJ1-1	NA	TGTGCCTGGGGACGTGTAACTGAAGCTTTCTTT	CAWGRVTEAFF
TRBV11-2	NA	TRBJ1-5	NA	TGTGCCAGCAGCATAGTAGGGGTTACAGGGAACAATCAGCCCCAACATTTT	CASSIVGVTGNNQPQHF
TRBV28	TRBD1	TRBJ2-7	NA	TGTGCCAACAGGGGGGCTTCGACAGGCTTCTCCTACGAGCAGTACTTC	CANRGASTGFSYEQYF
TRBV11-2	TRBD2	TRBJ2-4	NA	TGTGCCAGCAGCTTAGATACTAGCGGGATTGCCGAAAATATTCAGTACTTC	CASSLDTSGIAENIQYF
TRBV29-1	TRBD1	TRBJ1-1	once	TGCAGCGTTCAAGAATGGACAGGGAGGAGTGAAGCTTTCTTT	CSVQEWTGRSEAFF
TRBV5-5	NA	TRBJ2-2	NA	TGTGCCAGTAGTGGGAGTAGCGTCTACACCGGGGAGCTGTTTTTT	CASSGSSVYTGELFF
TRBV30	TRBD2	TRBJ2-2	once	TGTGCCTGGAGGGGGGGGGTGGAAACCGTGGAGCTGTTTTTT	CAWRGGVETVELFF
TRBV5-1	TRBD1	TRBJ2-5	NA	TGCGCCAGCAGCTTGACCGACAGGGGGAAGGAGACCCAGAACTTC	CASSLTDRGKETQNF
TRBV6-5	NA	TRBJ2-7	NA	TGTGCCAGCAGTCCCTGTCTAGCGCGAAAAGGAGGTTACGAGCAGTATTTC	CASSPCLARKGGYEQYF
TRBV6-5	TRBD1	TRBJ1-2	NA	TGTGCCAACAGGACAGGGGTTAATTATGGCTACACCTTC	CANRTGVNYGYTF
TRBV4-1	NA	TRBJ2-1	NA	TGTGCCAGCAGCCAACTCGGGGCTAGCGAGTACAATGAGCAGTTCTTC	CASSQLGASEYNEQFF
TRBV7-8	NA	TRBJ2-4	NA	TGTGCCAGCAGCTCCCTTTCCAGCGGATTAGCCAAAAACTTTCAGTACTTC	CASSSLSSGLAKNFQYF
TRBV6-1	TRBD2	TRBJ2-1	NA	TGTGCCAGCAGAGGAGGACTAGCGGGGGACAATGAGCAATTCTTC	CASRGGLAGDNEQFF
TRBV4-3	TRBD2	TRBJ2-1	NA	TGCGCCAGCAGCCAATTTCAGGTGACTAGCGATGAGCAGTTCTTC	CASSQFQVTSDEQFF
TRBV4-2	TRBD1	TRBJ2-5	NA	TGTGCCAGCAGGCGAGACGGGACAGGGGGACAAGAGACCCAGTACTTC	CASRRDGTGGQETQYF
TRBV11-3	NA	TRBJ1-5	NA	TGTGTCAGCAGCTTAGATCTGGATGTGGCTCAGCCCCAGCATTTT	CVSSLDLDVAQPQHF
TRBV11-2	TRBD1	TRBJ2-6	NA	TGTGCCAGCAGCATGGGAGGAGACAGGGGCATTTCCTTCTCTGGGGCCAACGTCCTAACTTTC	CASSMGGDRGISFSGANVLTF
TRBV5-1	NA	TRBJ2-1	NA	TGTGCCAGCAGCTTGGTCAGGGCCGATCAGTTCTTC	CASSLVRADQFF
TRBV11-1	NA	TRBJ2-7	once	TGTGCCAGCAACATGGGGCTGGCAAGGGAGCAGTACTTC	CASNMGLAREQYF
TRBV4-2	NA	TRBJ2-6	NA	TGTGCCAGCAACCGTCAGACAGATGGCTCTGAGGCCAACGCCCTGACTTTC	CASNRQTDGSEANALTF
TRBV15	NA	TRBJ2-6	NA	TGTGCCACCAGCAGGGTCAGGTCTGGGGCCAACGTCCTGACTTTC	CATSRVRSGANVLTF
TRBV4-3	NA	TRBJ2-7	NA	TGCGCCAGCAGCCACATGGGCGGAACAGGCGAGCAGTACTTC	CASSHMGGTGEQYF
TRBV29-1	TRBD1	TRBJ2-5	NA	TGCATCGTTGAAGCGGACAGGGGGCGACCAGAGACTCAGTACTTC	CIVEADRGRPETQYF
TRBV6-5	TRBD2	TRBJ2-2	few	TGTGTCAGCAGTTACTCGAGGAAGCGGGAGAAGCTGTTTTTT	CVSSYSRKREKLFF
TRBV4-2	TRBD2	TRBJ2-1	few	TGTGCCAGCAGTCAAGAGGCTAGCGGATCCTACAATGAGCAATTCTTC	CASSQEASGSYNEQFF
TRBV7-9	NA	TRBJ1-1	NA	TGTGCCAGCAGCTTAGGGACGGCGAACACTGAAGCTTCCTTT	CASSLGTANTEASF
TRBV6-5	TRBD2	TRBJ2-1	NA	TGTGCGAGCATCCGAGCGGGAGGGGCATACAATGAGCAGTTCTTC	CASIRAGGAYNEQFF
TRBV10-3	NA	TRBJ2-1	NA	NA	CAITTWASGSYNEKFF
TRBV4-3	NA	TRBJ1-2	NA	TGCGCCAGCAGCCAGGCAAGAGGAGGGAGTAACTGTGGCTACACCTTC	CASSQARGGSNCGYTF
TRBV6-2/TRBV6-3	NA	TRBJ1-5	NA	TGTGCCAGTTCCGCTGGGACAAGAACCCCGCAGCATTTT	CASSAGTRTPQHF
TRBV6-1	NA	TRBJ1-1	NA	TGTGCCAGCTATGTGGAGGCGCATGCGGTTGGCGTACCTTTCTTT	CASYVEAHAVGVPFF
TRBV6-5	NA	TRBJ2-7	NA	TGTGCCAGCACCCACCGGAGGTCGCCGTCCTACGAGCAGTACTTC	CASTHRRSPSYEQYF
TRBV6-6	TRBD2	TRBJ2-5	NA	TGTGCCAGCATCGCAGTAGCGGGAAGTGGAGAGACCCAGTACTTC	CASIAVAGSGETQYF
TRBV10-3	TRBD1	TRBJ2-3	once	TGTGCCATCAGTGATTCAGGGGGACAGGGGAACACAGATACGCGGTATTTT	CAISDSGGQGNTDTRYF
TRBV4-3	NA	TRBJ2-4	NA	TGCGCCAGCAGCCAGGCAGTGGGCAAAAACATTCACTACTTC	CASSQAVGKNIHYF
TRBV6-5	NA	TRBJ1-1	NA	TGTGCTAACAGTCCTCAGGACAAGAACACTGAAGCTTTCTTT	CANSPQDKNTEAFF
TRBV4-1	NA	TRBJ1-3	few	TGCGCCAGCAGTCAACTAAGGACAGCAGGTTCTGGAAGCACCATATATTTT	CASSQLRTAGSGSTIYF
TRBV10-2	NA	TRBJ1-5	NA	TGCACCAGCAGTGAGATCGCAGGGGATCAGCCCCAACATTTT	CTSSEIAGDQPQHF
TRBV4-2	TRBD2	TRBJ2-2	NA	TGTGCCAGCATCCAGGATCCAGCGGGGGGCAAGGGGGAGCTGTTTTTT	CASIQDPAGGKGELFF
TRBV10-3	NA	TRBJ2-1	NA	TGTCCCAACTCCCAGGCCCCTGGCTACAATGAGCAGTTCTTC	CPNSQAPGYNEQFF
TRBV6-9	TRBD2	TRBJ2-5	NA	TGTGCCAGGAGATACTCGAGCGGGGCCGGAGGGGAGACCAAGTACTTC	CARRYSSGAGGETKYF
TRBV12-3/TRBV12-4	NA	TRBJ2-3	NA	TGTGTCAGCAGTTCGAGGACTTGCGGGGTCACAGATACGCAGTATTTT	CVSSSRTCGVTDTQYF
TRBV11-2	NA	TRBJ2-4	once	TGTGCCAGCAGCCTGGGGGTCAGGGGTAATTCCGAGTACTTC	CASSLGVRGNSEYF
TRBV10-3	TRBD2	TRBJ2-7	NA	TGTGCCGTCAGTGATCGGGAAGCGGGAGTAGACGAGCAGTACTTC	CAVSDREAGVDEQYF
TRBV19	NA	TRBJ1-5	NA	TGTGCCAGTAGTATCGGGAAGAATAGCAATCAGCCCCAGGATTTT	CASSIGKNSNQPQDF
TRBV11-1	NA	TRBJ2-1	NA	TGTGCCATCAGCTTGGGAGGGGGAGCTAGTGAGCAGTTCTTC	CAISLGGGASEQFF
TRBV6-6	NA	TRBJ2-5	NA	TGCACCAACAGCATGAGACCGACAGAGACCCAGTACTTC	CTNSMRPTETQYF
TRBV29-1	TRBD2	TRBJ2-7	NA	TGCAGAGCCCAGGGGCTAGCGGGAGATTATGAGCAGTACTTC	CRAQGLAGDYEQYF
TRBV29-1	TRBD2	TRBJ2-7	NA	TGCAGCGTCTCAGCGGGGAGCTTCTACGAGCAACACTTC	CSVSAGSFYEQHF
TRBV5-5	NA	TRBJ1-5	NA	TGTGCCAGCAGCAGCGGTGGGCCAGGTCAGCCCCAGCATTTT	CASSSGGPGQPQHF
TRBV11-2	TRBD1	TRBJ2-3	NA	TGTGCCAGGAGCTTAAACCTACAGGGGGATACGCAGTATTTT	CARSLNLQGDTQYF